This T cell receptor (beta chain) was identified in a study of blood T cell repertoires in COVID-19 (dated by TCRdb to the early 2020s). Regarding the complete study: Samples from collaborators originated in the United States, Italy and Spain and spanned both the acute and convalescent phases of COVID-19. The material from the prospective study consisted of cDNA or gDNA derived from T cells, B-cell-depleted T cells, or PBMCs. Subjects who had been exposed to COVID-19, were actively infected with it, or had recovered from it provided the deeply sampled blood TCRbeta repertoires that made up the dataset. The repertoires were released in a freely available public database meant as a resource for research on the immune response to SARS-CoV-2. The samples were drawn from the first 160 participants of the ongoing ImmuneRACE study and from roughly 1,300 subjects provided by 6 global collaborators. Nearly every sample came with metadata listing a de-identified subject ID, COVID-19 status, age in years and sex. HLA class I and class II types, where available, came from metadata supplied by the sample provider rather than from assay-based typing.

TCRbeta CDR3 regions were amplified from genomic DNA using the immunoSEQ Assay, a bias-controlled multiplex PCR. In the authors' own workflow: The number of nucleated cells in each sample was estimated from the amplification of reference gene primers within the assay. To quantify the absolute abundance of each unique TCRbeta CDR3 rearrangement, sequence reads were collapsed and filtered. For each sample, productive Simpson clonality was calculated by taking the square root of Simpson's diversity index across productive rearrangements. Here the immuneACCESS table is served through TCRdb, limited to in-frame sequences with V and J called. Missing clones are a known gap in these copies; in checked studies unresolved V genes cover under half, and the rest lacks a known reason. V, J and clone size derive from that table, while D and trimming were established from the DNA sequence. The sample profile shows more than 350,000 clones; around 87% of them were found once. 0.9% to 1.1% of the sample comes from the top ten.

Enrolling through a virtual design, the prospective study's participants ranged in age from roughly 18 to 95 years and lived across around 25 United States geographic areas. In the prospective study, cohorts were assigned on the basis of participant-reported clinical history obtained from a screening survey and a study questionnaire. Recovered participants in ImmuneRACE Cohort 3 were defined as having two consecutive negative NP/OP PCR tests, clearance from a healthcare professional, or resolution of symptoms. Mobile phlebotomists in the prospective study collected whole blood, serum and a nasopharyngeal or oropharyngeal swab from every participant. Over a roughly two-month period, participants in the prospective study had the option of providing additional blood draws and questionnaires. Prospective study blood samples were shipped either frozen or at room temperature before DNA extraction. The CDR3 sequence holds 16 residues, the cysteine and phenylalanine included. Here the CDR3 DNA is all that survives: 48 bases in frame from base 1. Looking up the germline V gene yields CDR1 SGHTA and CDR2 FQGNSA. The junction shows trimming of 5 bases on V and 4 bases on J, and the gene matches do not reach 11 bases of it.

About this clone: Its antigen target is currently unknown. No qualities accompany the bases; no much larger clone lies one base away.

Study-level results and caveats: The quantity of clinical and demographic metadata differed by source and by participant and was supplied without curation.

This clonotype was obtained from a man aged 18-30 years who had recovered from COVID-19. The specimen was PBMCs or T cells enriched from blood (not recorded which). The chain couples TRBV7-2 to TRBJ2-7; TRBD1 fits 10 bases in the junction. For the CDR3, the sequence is CASSDNAGQGNYEQYF. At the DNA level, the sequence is TGTGCCAGCAGCGATAACGCGGGACAGGGGAATTACGAGCAGTACTTC.